This TCR beta chain is drawn from a study of cytomegalovirus exposure and HLA in healthy donors. The PCR contained 60 Vbeta and 13 Jbeta primers. Assay used: immunoSEQ multiplex PCR; TCRdb lists only in-frame clones, some missing. The profile covers some 170,000 clones, with roughly 85% appearing a single time and 6.3% taken by the ten largest. The CDR3 runs to 18 residues. Germline trimming cut 6 bases from V and 0 bases from J; bases unmatched to any gene: 8. CDR1 and CDR2 from the germline V gene are MDHEN and SYDVKM. Findings of the study overall: Analysis was carried out at a later point, and it linked a missense DCLRE1C variant to TCR beta V- and J-gene trimming. CMV serostatus was the sole immune exposure information available.

This clone was counted between two and nine times. The antigen remains undetermined. The TCR originated in a man aged 35 to 55 in good health and CMV-seropositive. The sequenced sample was PBMCs. The rearrangement uses TRBV28 and TRBJ2-1; TRBD2 matches at 13 bases. For the CDR3, the DNA is TGTGCCAGCAGACTACTAGCGGGGGGGATTAGCTCCTACAATGAGCAGTTCTTC. Translation gives CASRLLAGGISSYNEQFF. The entire variable domain, with the rest obtained from reference TRBV28 and TRBJ2-1, is as follows: DVKVTQSSRYLVKRTGEKVFLECVQDMDHENMFWYRQDPGLGLRLIYFSYDVKMKEKGDIPEGYSVSREKKERFSLILESASTNQTSMYLCASRLLAGGISSYNEQFFGPGTRLTVL.